This TCR beta chain was retrieved from a study of tumor-infiltrating lymphocytes in primary liver carcinoma. The investigators made TCR beta cDNA from about 510 ng total RNA, using a constant-region primer. Libraries for TCR beta were built through three nested multiplex PCR rounds, which together made up a slightly modified ARM-PCR procedure. A C-beta reverse primer was combined with TRBV1-TRBV30 forward primers in the first two PCR rounds, and each round had roughly 9 cycles. One entry per CDR3 protein results from TCRdb running MiXCR on the multiplex PCR reads. The sample gives fewer than 150,000 distinct CDR3 sequences, around 62% of which show up once; about a tenth is in the top ten. Co-extraction of both nucleic acids (RNA and DNA) used roughly 19-33 mg of unsorted bulk tissue. The CDR3 contains 13 residues. The germline V gene encodes CDR1 SGHVS and CDR2 FQNEAQ. Turning to this clonotype: The junction and the germline gene differ at one end; a read error may be behind it.

This sequence was found in a woman aged 55-69 years with primary liver carcinoma and hepatitis B virus infection. The sample taken for sequencing was liver tumor tissue from sampling region 1. Stated subset: tumor region T1, superior pole. The V call is TRBV7-8, the J call TRBJ2-1, with D uncertain. CDR3 sequence (DNA): TGTGTCAGCAGCTTGGGCCGTAACAATGAGCGGTTCTTC. Amino acids: CVSSLGRNNERFF. Full variable domain (outside the CDR3, taken from reference TRBV7-8 and TRBJ2-1): GAGVSQSPRYKVAKRGQDVALRCDPISGHVSLFWYQQALGQGPEFLTYFQNEAQLDKSGLPSDRFFAERPEGSVSTLKIQRTQQEDSAVYLCVSSLGRNNERFFGPGTRLTVL.